This T cell receptor (beta chain) was retrieved from a study of blood T cell repertoires in COVID-19. Study background: COVID-19 samples collected from the United States, Italy and Spain covered acute and convalescent phases. PBMCs, B-cell-depleted T cells, or T cells were the source of the cDNA or gDNA that made up the material.

In Seattle, patients joined the study during active infection and were tracked longitudinally. Between the trimmed V and J ends, which lost 4 bases and 6 bases, there was a span of 15 bases. Germline values: CDR1 LGHDT, CDR2 YNNKEL (reference sequence). The CDR3 has 15 amino acids. The data were produced by immunoSEQ multiplex PCR, yet TCRdb's version contains in-frame clones alone and is incomplete. The sample consists of around 220,000 clones, around 86% of them appearing once. The sample was peripheral blood. V gene TRBV3-1 (or the pseudogene TRBV3-2) combines with J gene TRBJ2-2; possibly TRBD2 for D (6 bases). The clonotype comes from a woman in her forties or fifties with COVID-19, enrolled during active disease. CDR3 sequence reads: CASSRRGIVAGELFF. In nucleotides, the CDR3 is TGTGCCAGCAGCCGTCGGGGGATAGTAGCCGGGGAGCTGTTTTTT.